The T cell receptor beta chain under discussion was sequenced for a study of CD8 T cells in ankylosing spondylitis. Generation of TCR beta libraries employed quantitative 5'-RACE incorporating molecular barcodes. TCRdb re-called the 5' RACE reads with MiXCR, one entry per CDR3 protein. The sample holds some 270,000 distinct CDR3 sequences, 30% to 35% seen once. This clonotype was observed at least ten times. Its antigen is currently unknown. Trimming removed 6 bases from V and 2 bases from J, with 14 bases in between. The CDR3 sequence is 13 residues long. Per the germline V gene, CDR1 is DFQATT and CDR2 is SNEGSKA (reference sequence). Findings and caveats of the study: For ankylosing spondylitis blood, a TCR beta motif of seven to nine highly homologous variants appeared characteristic. A CD8+ phenotype characterized the disease-linked clones, which were relatively rare in peripheral blood. Enrichment of disease-linked clones was reportedly significant in matched ankylosing spondylitis synovial fluid.

Sequencing used blood, either unsorted or a sorted T cell fraction (not recorded which). The chain couples TRBV20-1 to TRBJ2-7; D is possibly TRBD1 (6 bases). This TCR derives from a male donor with ankylosing spondylitis or in good health (not recorded which). CDR3 residues: CSAPRGQPYEQYF. CDR3 in DNA: TGCAGTGCCCCCAGAGGACAGCCCTACGAGCAGTACTTC.